The following is a T cell receptor beta chain sequence with its context. Its specificity is unknown. The data stem from a study of PD-1 blockade in classical Hodgkin lymphoma. Libraries were prepared by immunoSEQ multiplex PCR; TCRdb keeps only in-frame clonotypes and omits some of them. Of roughly 140,000 clones in the sample, approximately 81% were seen once. Study-wide results and limits: Newly diagnosed patients were said to have less baseline TCR diversity than healthy donors did. Repertoire differences lack defined causes, possibly disease activity or prior therapy. Complete responders' baseline diversity resembled that of newly diagnosed patients.

Autologous stem cell transplantation was followed by relapse in every patient, and brentuximab vedotin exposure varied. This CDR3 has 13 residues. The V gene end was trimmed by 8 bases and the J gene end by 6 bases; junction bases not matched to a gene: 3. Germline lookup yields CDR1 LNHDA and CDR2 SQIVND (reference sequence). This TCR was sampled from a human donor with classical Hodgkin lymphoma. This chain links TRBV19 with TRBJ1-4; 10 bases are shared with TRBD1. Sequenced material: peripheral blood mononuclear cells (PBMCs), taken before the second cycle of nivolumab. CDR3 protein: CASSGQGYEKLFF. The CDR3 DNA sequence: TGTGCCAGTTCGGGACAGGGGTATGAAAAACTGTTTTTT.